This T cell receptor beta chain was sequenced for a study of cytomegalovirus exposure and HLA in healthy donors. On the study more broadly: The study's early data release held 75 million to 95 million unique TCRs from HLA-typed donors. General study points: It was fewer than 200 TCR beta chains that were listed as cytomegalovirus-associated. A further, later analysis showed that HLA-associated TCR beta chains (compared with equally common others) were more clonally expanded.

The CDR3 consists of 15 residues. Trimming took 1 base from V and 1 from J, leaving 8 bases between them. Germline CDR1 and CDR2: MNHNS and SASEGT. A remark on this clone: What it binds is unknown.

Primers included in the PCR were 60 Vbeta and 13 Jbeta primers. The assay was immunoSEQ multiplex PCR, and TCRdb's table has in-frame clones only and misses some. The sample has about 110,000 clones, roughly 63% seen once; the top ten hold under 6.5%. Sample: PBMCs. This sequence was found in a woman in her 70s in good health and CMV-seropositive. The chain couples TRBV6-1 to TRBJ1-5; a possible D gene is TRBD1 (5 bases). This chain's CDR3 is CASSEGYRSNQPQHF. The CDR3 nucleotides read TGTGCCAGCAGTGAAGGTTACAGGAGCAATCAGCCCCAGCATTTT.